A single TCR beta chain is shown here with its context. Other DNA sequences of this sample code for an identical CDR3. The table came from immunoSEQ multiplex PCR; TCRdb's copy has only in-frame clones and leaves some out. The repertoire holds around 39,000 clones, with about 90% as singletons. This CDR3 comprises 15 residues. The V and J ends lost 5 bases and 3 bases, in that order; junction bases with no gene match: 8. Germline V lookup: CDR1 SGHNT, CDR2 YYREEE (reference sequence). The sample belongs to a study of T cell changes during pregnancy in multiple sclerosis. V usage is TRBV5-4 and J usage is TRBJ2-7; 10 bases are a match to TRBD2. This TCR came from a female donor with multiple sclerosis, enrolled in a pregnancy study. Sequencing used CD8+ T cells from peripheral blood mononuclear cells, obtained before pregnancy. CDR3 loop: CASSPLAGGSYEQYF. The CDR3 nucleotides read TGTGCCAGCAGTCCTTTAGCGGGGGGAAGCTACGAGCAGTACTTC.